Shown below are 21 T cell receptor beta chains from a single sample sequenced in a study of identical twins. One entry per CDR3 protein, called by TCRdb with MiXCR from the 5' RACE reads. The sample shows some 730,000 distinct CDR3 sequences, over 15% of them seen only once. These data also formed part of another study, on T cells expressing NK-cell markers.

Sequenced sample: PBMCs. The receptors here all came from a young woman in good health.

The sample holds many counts of this clonotype. The chain carries TRBV6-4 and TRBJ2-7, with 7 bases lining up with TRBD1. V dropped 6 bases and J dropped 3; count of bases not matched to a gene: 5. Germline CDR1 is MRHNA and CDR2 is SNTAGT. CDR3 length: 13 amino acids. The CDR3 nucleotides are TGTGCCAGCAGCCGGGGACAGAACTACGAGCAGTACTTC. This gives the protein CASSRGQNYEQYF.

The chain carries TRBV12-3 or TRBV12-4 and TRBJ1-2; D might be TRBD1 (6 bases). The CDR3 runs 13 residues. V was pared by 8 bases and J by 7 bases, with 17 bases between. DNA for the CDR3: TGTGCCAGCTACAGGGTAGGGGTCGGTGGCTACACCTTC. Amino acid sequence: CASYRVGVGGYTF.

J is TRBJ2-3 and V is TRBV6-2 or TRBV6-3, with 11 nucleotides matching TRBD2. Germline V gives CDR1 MNHEY, CDR2 SVGEGT. There are 14 residues in the CDR3. J lost 10 bases, V lost 6 bases, and 9 bases had no gene match. Here the CDR3 reads CASRFGTSGLAQYF. CDR3 nucleotides: TGTGCCAGCAGATTCGGGACTAGCGGCTTAGCGCAGTATTTT.

This clonotype has a single count. The chain is built from TRBV7-2 and TRBJ2-4; D unresolved. The CDR3 sequence is 12 residues long. Germline CDR1 is SGHTA and CDR2 is FQGNSA. V gave up 5 bases and J gave up 8 bases, with 10 bases separating them. CDR3 nucleotide sequence: TGTGCCAGCAGCCTACTATGGGACATTCAGTACTTC. Its translation: CASSLLWDIQYF.

The V gene is TRBV6-1, the J gene TRBJ2-3, with TRBD2 identical over 9 bases. With 3 bases clipped from V and 9 bases from J, the junction kept 10 bases outside the gene matches. The CDR3 is made up of 15 amino acids. Germline V gene data show CDR1 as MNHNS and CDR2 as SASEGT. This chain's CDR3 is CASSEEPSGVITQYF. DNA of the CDR3: TGTGCCAGCAGTGAGGAACCTAGCGGGGTGATAACGCAGTATTTT.

This clonotype was counted only a few times. This sequence joins TRBV6-6 and TRBJ2-2, with 7 positions matching TRBD2. J was trimmed by 10 bases and V by 6 bases; bases with no gene match: 2. This CDR3 contains 11 residues. Germline CDR1 reads MNHNY; CDR2 reads SVGAGI (reference sequence). The CDR3 DNA sequence: TGTGCCAGCAGGGGAGGGGAGGAGCTGTTTTTT. Translation: CASRGGEELFF.

The chain uses TRBV6-5 and TRBJ2-7; TRBD2 aligns across 13 bases. Losses at the gene ends were 4 bases for V and 3 bases for J; bases not matched to a gene: 6. The length of the CDR3 is 16 residues. Germline V lookup: CDR1 MNHEY, CDR2 SVGAGI. The CDR3 nucleotides read TGTGCCAGCAGTTTCACTAGGACTAGCGGGAGCTACGAGCAGTACTTC. Translation gives CASSFTRTSGSYEQYF.

This clonotype was seen repeatedly, ten times or more. The chain combines TRBV12-3 or TRBV12-4 with TRBJ2-7, with 11 bases matching TRBD1. CDR3 length: 15 residues. V lost 4 bases, J lost 3 bases, and 5 bases stayed unmatched. In DNA form, the CDR3 reads TGTGCCAGCAGTTCCAGGGACAGGGGGATCTACGAGCAGTACTTC. Protein: CASSSRDRGIYEQYF.

The J gene is TRBJ2-1, the V gene TRBV7-2; the D gene is possibly TRBD2 (6 bases). The CDR3 runs 13 residues. Trimming took off 6 bases at V and 12 bases at J, with 18 bases between the two ends. In germline, CDR1 is SGHTA, CDR2 FQGNSA. The CDR3 DNA follows: TGTGCCAGCAGTCTCGGGGGAGATCGAGTGCAGTTCTTC. Its translation: CASSLGGDRVQFF.

The rearrangement joins TRBV15 to TRBJ2-6; D is undetermined. The CDR3 runs to 19 residues. Looked up from germline, CDR1 is LNHNV and CDR2 is YYDKDF (reference sequence). Trimming took 0 bases from V and 0 from J, leaving 15 bases between them. The CDR3 here is CATSRDRSQRSSGANVLTF. The CDR3 DNA reads as TGTGCCACCAGCAGAGATCGCTCCCAGCGATCCTCTGGGGCCAACGTCCTGACTTTC.

Concerning this clonotype: A read error may account for a junction end that differs from germline. The chain links TRBV7-2 to TRBJ2-7, with D tentatively TRBD2 (5 bases). From germline, CDR1 is SGHTA and CDR2 FQGNSA. CDR3 length equals 12 residues. The CDR3 sequence: CASTLANYEQYF. The CDR3 nucleotides read TGTGCCAGCACCTTAGCGAACTACGAGCAGTACTTC.

The chain is built from TRBV5-1 and TRBJ1-1; weak D call: TRBD1 (6 bases). The CDR3 consists of 14 residues. V lost 7 bases and J lost 0, with 13 bases in between. CDR1 SGHRS and CDR2 YFSETQ come from the germline V gene. CDR3 nucleotide sequence: TGCGCCAGCCGATTGGACAGTATGAACACTGAAGCTTTCTTT. It is translated as CASRLDSMNTEAFF.

This chain joins TRBV7-9 and TRBJ2-7; D may be TRBD1 (6 bases). This CDR3 has 13 residues. The V and J ends lost 5 bases and 8 bases respectively, with 16 bases between them. Germline lookup yields CDR1 SEHNR and CDR2 FQNEAQ (reference sequence). This CDR3 is CASSPSQGSKQYF. For the CDR3, the DNA is TGTGCCAGCAGCCCGTCTCAGGGGTCAAAGCAGTACTTC.

There are a few counts of this clonotype. The chain is built from TRBV29-1 and TRBJ2-3; no reliable D call. The length of the CDR3 is 15 residues. Per germline, CDR1 SQVTM and CDR2 ANQGSEA. Trimming left V 1 base short and J 4 bases short, with 15 bases between. CDR3 nucleotide sequence: TGCAGCGTTGAAGTTTCGAGTCCGGGCCCAGATACGCAGTATTTT. Its translation is CSVEVSSPGPDTQYF.

The CDR3 here is CASTTDSSYNEQFF. DNA for the CDR3: TGTGCCAGCACCACGGACAGCTCCTACAATGAGCAGTTCTTC. V usage is TRBV12-3 or TRBV12-4 and J usage is TRBJ2-1; tentative D call: TRBD1 (6 bases). Trimming cost V 7 bases and J 0 bases, with 10 bases left between them. This CDR3 spans 14 amino acids.

The chain employs TRBV20-1 and TRBJ1-2, with unresolved D. The V end was cut by 7 bases, the J end by 4 bases, with 37 bases between. Looked up from germline, CDR1 is DFQATT and CDR2 is SNEGSKA (reference sequence). The CDR3 runs 20 residues. In nucleotides, the CDR3 is TGCAGTGTTCTGGGTTTAAATGCTGGGTTCATCGAGGGTGATCCCTATGGCTACACCTTC. It yields the protein CSVLGLNAGFIEGDPYGYTF.

This clonotype showed up just a few times. The chain links TRBV27 to TRBJ2-7, with D hard to call. V lost 3 bases and J lost 2, with 20 bases in between. Germline V gene data show CDR1 as MNHEY and CDR2 as SMNVEV (reference sequence). The CDR3 length is 17 residues. CDR3 protein: CASSLFSGVAFPYEQYF. For the CDR3, the DNA is TGTGCCAGCAGTTTGTTTTCCGGTGTAGCATTCCCCTACGAGCAGTACTTC.

The rearrangement uses TRBV11-2 and TRBJ2-3; the match to TRBD2 covers 10 bases. Germline V gene lookup returns CDR1 SGHAT and CDR2 FQNNGV. Trimming took 2 bases from V and 1 from J; bases not matched to a gene: 9. CDR3 size: 18 residues. The CDR3: CASSLRGAGGVGTDTQYF. The CDR3 DNA reads TGTGCCAGCAGCTTAAGGGGAGCGGGAGGGGTAGGCACAGATACGCAGTATTTT.

CDR3 region: CATSDPPPGGLEQYF. In nucleotides, the CDR3 is TGTGCCACCAGTGATCCCCCTCCGGGAGGGCTTGAGCAGTACTTC. The chain combines TRBV24-1 with TRBJ2-7; 8 bases align to TRBD2. Looked up from germline, CDR1 is KGHDR and CDR2 is SFDVKD. The CDR3 consists of 15 residues. J lost 7 bases, V lost 3 bases, and 10 bases had no gene match.

This clonotype came up a few times. The chain joins TRBV4-3 to TRBJ2-5; D is ambiguous. This CDR3 region has 13 residues. The V gene's germline CDR1 is LGHNA and CDR2 YSLEER. Between the trimmed V and J ends, which lost 3 bases and 6 bases, there was a span of 11 bases. This CDR3 is CASSQVDGQTQYF. DNA for the CDR3: TGCGCCAGCAGCCAGGTTGACGGCCAGACCCAGTACTTC.

The chain links TRBV2 to TRBJ1-5; TRBD1 might be the D (6 bases). The CDR3 loop spans 14 amino acids. Germline V gives CDR1 SNHLY, CDR2 FYNNEI. V was pared by 3 bases and J by 7 bases, with 13 bases between. The chain's CDR3 is CASSEETGGQPQHF. In DNA, the CDR3 is TGTGCCAGCAGTGAGGAGACAGGTGGGCAGCCCCAGCATTTT.